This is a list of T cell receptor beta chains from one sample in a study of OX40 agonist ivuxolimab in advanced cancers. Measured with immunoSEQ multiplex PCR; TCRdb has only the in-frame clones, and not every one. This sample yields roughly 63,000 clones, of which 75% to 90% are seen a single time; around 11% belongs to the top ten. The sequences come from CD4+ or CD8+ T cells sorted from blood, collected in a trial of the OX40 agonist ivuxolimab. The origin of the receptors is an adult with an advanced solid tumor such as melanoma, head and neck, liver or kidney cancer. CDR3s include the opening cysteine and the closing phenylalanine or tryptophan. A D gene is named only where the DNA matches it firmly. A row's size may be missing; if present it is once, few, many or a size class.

CASSFQGTHEQYF,TGTGCCAGCAGCTTTCAGGGTACCCACGAGCAGTACTTC,NA,TRBV7-9,NA,TRBJ2-7
CASSPPDRNYNEQFF,TGTGCCAGCAGCCCCCCGGACAGAAACTACAATGAGCAGTTCTTC,NA,TRBV9,once,TRBJ2-1
CASSQVQGNEQFF,TGCGCCAGCAGCCAAGTACAGGGTAATGAGCAGTTCTTC,NA,TRBV4-1,once,TRBJ2-1
CASSQGMENQPQHF,TGTGCCAGCAGTCAGGGAATGGAGAATCAGCCCCAGCATTTT,NA,TRBV6-5,NA,TRBJ1-5
CASSHRQGYEQYF,TGTGCCAGCAGCCATCGACAGGGCTACGAGCAGTACTTC,TRBD1,TRBV11-3,once,TRBJ2-7
CASETGSVRDTQYF,TGTGCCAGCGAGACGGGGAGTGTCCGGGATACGCAGTATTTT,NA,TRBV6-1,NA,TRBJ2-3
CASSQVSGEGIEQYF,TGCGCCAGCAGCCAAGTGAGCGGGGAGGGTATAGAGCAGTACTTC,TRBD2,TRBV4-1,once,TRBJ2-7
CASSKGQPLNTEAFF,TGCGCCAGCAGCAAGGGACAGCCCCTGAACACTGAAGCTTTCTTT,TRBD1,TRBV5-1,NA,TRBJ1-1
CASSQEFDRGYTEAFF,TGTGCCAGCAGCCAAGAATTCGACAGGGGGTATACTGAAGCTTTCTTT,TRBD1,TRBV4-2,NA,TRBJ1-1
CASSVGIQPQHF,TGTGCCAGCAGTGTAGGGATTCAGCCCCAGCATTTT,NA,TRBV6-6,NA,TRBJ1-5
CASSLGSGGRDYEQYF,TGTGCCAGCAGCTTGGGCTCAGGGGGCCGGGACTACGAGCAGTACTTC,TRBD1,TRBV5-4,once,TRBJ2-7
CASSSIAGAYNEQFF,TGTGCCAGCAGTTCCATAGCGGGGGCCTACAATGAGCAGTTCTTC,TRBD2,TRBV7-2,NA,TRBJ2-1
CSVEGAGVMNEQFF,TGCAGCGTTGAGGGAGCGGGAGTGATGAATGAGCAGTTCTTC,TRBD2,TRBV29-1,NA,TRBJ2-1
CASSAPGQGAVSYTF,TGCGCCAGCAGCGCCCCGGGACAGGGGGCGGTGAGCTACACCTTC,TRBD1,TRBV5-1,NA,TRBJ1-2
CASSLNRGIEAFF,TGTGCCAGCAGTTTAAACAGGGGGATCGAAGCTTTCTTT,TRBD1,TRBV27,NA,TRBJ1-1
CASSDFLAGDVANTGELFF,TGTGCCAGCAGTGATTTCCTAGCGGGAGATGTTGCGAACACCGGGGAGCTGTTTTTT,TRBD2,TRBV6-1,NA,TRBJ2-2
CASGLAVYNEQFF,TGCGCCAGCGGACTAGCGGTCTACAATGAGCAGTTCTTC,TRBD2,TRBV10-2,NA,TRBJ2-1
CASSLHRLNTEAFF,TGTGCCAGCAGTTTACACAGATTGAACACTGAAGCTTTCTTT,NA,TRBV28,NA,TRBJ1-1
CASSQVIAETQYF,TGCGCCAGCAGCCAAGTTATAGCAGAGACCCAGTACTTC,NA,TRBV4-1,NA,TRBJ2-5
CASSPDNQETQYF,TGTGCCAGCTCACCAGACAACCAAGAGACCCAGTACTTC,NA,TRBV18,NA,TRBJ2-5
CASSSLVDRVTEAFF,TGTGCCAGCAGTTCCCTAGTGGACAGGGTCACTGAAGCTTTCTTT,TRBD1,TRBV27,few,TRBJ1-1
CASSFGPSEGNTIYF,TGCGCCAGCAGCTTCGGACCCTCGGAGGGAAACACCATATATTTT,NA,TRBV5-1,NA,TRBJ1-3
CASSAGGMRTEAFF,TGTGCCAGCAGCGCCGGAGGGATGAGAACTGAAGCTTTCTTT,NA,TRBV9,NA,TRBJ1-1
CASSLAGGYTGELFF,TGTGCCAGCAGCTTAGCAGGGGGATACACCGGGGAGCTGTTTTTT,NA,TRBV7-6,NA,TRBJ2-2
CASRPGPWLIF,TGTGCCAGCCGACCGGGACCGTGGTTGATCTTC,NA,TRBV2,NA,TRBJ2-1
CASRTAGSTDTQYF,TGTGCCAGCAGGACAGCAGGGAGCACAGATACGCAGTATTTT,NA,TRBV28,NA,TRBJ2-3
CASSQVGYEQYF,TGTGCCAGCAGCCAAGTCGGGTACGAGCAGTACTTC,NA,TRBV14,NA,TRBJ2-7
CASSLEGGPENIQYF,TGTGCCAGCAGCTTAGAAGGGGGCCCGGAAAACATTCAGTACTTC,TRBD1,TRBV7-9,NA,TRBJ2-4
CASSFGTSGEGWF,TGTGCCAGCAGCTTTGGGACTAGCGGTGAGGGGTGGTTC,TRBD2,TRBV5-6,NA,TRBJ2-7